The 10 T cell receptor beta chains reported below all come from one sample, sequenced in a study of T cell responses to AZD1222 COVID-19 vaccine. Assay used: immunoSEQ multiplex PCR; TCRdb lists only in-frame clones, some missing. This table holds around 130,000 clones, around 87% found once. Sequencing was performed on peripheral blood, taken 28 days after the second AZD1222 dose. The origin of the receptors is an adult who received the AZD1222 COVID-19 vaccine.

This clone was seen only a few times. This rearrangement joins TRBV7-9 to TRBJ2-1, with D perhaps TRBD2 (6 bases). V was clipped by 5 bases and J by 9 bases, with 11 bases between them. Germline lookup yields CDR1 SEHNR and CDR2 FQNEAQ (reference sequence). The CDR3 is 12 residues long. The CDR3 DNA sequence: TGTGCCAGCAGCCCCGGGGGACCTGAGCAGTTCTTC. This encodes CASSPGGPEQFF.

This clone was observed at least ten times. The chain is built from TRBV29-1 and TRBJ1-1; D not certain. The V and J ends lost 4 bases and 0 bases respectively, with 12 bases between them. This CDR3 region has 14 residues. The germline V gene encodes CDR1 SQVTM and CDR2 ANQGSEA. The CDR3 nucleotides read TGCAGCGTTGTGTCAACATACCTGAACACTGAAGCTTTCTTT. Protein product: CSVVSTYLNTEAFF. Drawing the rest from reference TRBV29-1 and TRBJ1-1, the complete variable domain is SAVISQKPSRDICQRGTSLTIQCQVDSQVTMMFWYRQQPGQSLTLIATANQGSEATYESGFVIDKFPISRPNLTFSTLTVSNMSPEDSSIYLCSVVSTYLNTEAFFGQGTRLTVV.

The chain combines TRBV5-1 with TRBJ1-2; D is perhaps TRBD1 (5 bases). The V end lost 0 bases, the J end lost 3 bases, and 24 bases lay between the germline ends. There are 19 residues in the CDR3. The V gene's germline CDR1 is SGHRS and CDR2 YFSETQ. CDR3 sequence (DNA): TGCGCCAGCAGCTTGGGGGGCCGCCAGGCCTTCGCGTCCTACTATGGCTACACCTTC. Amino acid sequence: CASSLGGRQAFASYYGYTF. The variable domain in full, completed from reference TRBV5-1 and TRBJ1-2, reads KAGVTQTPRYLIKTRGQQVTLSCSPISGHRSVSWYQQTPGQGLQFLFEYFSETQRNKGNFPGRFSGRQFSNSRSEMNVSTLELGDSALYLCASSLGGRQAFASYYGYTFGSGTRLTVV.

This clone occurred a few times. CDR3 DNA: TGCGCCAGCAGCCAAGTGGGGACGCAGTATTTT. Translated: CASSQVGTQYF. The chain combines TRBV4-1 with TRBJ2-3; D gene unclear. The ends were cut back, 1 base at V and 9 bases at J, with 5 bases in the middle. Germline CDR1 MGHRA, CDR2 YSYEKL. The CDR3 spans 11 residues.

CDR3 DNA sequence: TGTGCCAGCAGCCCCACCAGCGGGGGGGCGGGGGAGCAGTACTTC. Residues: CASSPTSGGAGEQYF. The rearrangement uses TRBV11-2 and TRBJ2-7; 10 bases agree with TRBD2. Trimming cost V 5 bases and J 7 bases; bases outside gene matches: 11. CDR3 size: 15 residues. CDR1 SGHAT and CDR2 FQNNGV come from the germline V gene.

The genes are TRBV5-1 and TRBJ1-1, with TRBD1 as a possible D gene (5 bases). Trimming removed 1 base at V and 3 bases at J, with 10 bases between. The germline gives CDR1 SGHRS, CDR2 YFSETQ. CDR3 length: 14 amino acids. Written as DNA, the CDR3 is TGCGCCAGCAGCTTGAGGGGTTATGACACTGAAGCTTTCTTT. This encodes CASSLRGYDTEAFF.

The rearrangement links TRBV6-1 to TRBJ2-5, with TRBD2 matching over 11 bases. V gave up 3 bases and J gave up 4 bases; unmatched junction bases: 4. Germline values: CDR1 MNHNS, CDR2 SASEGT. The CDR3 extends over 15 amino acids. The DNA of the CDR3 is TGTGCCAGCAGTGACGTAGCGGGGGGGCGAGAGACCCAGTACTTC. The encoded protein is CASSDVAGGRETQYF.

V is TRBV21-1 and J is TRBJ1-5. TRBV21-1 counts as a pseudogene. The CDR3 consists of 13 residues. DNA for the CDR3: TGTGCCAGCACCGGAAGTAGCAATCAGCCCCAGCATTTT. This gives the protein CASTGSSNQPQHF.

CDR3 in amino acids: CASSYSARANVLTF. In nucleotides, the CDR3 is TGTGCCAGCAGTTACTCGGCGAGGGCCAACGTCCTGACTTTC. The rearrangement uses TRBV6-6 and TRBJ2-6; D not certain. The V gene lost 0 bases and the J gene lost 5 bases, with 5 bases spanning the gap. This CDR3 has 14 residues. CDR1 and CDR2 from the germline V gene are MNHNY and SVGAGI (reference sequence).

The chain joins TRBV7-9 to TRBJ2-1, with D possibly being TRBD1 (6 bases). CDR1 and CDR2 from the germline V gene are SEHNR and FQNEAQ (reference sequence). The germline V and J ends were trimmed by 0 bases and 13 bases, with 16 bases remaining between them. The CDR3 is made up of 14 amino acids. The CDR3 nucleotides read TGTGCCAGCAGCTTAGCAGGACAGCAAAACGGCCAGTTCTTC. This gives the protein CASSLAGQQNGQFF.